This is a list of T cell receptor beta chains from one sample in a study of T cell clonotyping in hematopoietic cell transplantation. Profiled with immunoSEQ multiplex PCR; TCRdb holds only in-frame clones, not every one. The sample lists some 40,000 clones, 90% to 95% seen once, with more than 0.7% in the top ten. Sequenced material: peripheral blood mononuclear cells. These receptor sequences come from a woman aged 45-65 years in good health. Some clones in this sample may be carry-over from other donors' samples. Both conserved end residues are part of each CDR3. A D gene is named only where the DNA matches it firmly. Expanded clones get a size class; other rows say once, few or many, or leave the size out.

>-|-|TRBJ2-7|TRBV9
TGTGCCAGCAGCGTAGATGGGTTGCACGAGCAGTACTTC
CASSVDGLHEQYF
>-|-|TRBJ2-2|TRBV7-9
TGTGCCAGCAGCCCCCTACACGGGAACACCGGGGAGCTGTTTTTT
CASSPLHGNTGELFF
>-|TRBD2|TRBJ2-2|TRBV27
TGTGCCAGCAGTCGGACTAGCGGGGGCCTCCGAGACACCGGGGAGCTGTTTTTT
CASSRTSGGLRDTGELFF
>-|-|TRBJ1-2|TRBV5-1
TGCGCCAGCAGCCCAACCGGACCCAACTATGGCTACACCTTC
CASSPTGPNYGYTF
>-|-|TRBJ1-2|TRBV19
TGTGCCAGTAGTCAAACGGGAGCGGGCTACACCTTC
CASSQTGAGYTF
>-|TRBD1|TRBJ1-2|TRBV5-1
TGCGCCAGCAGCCGCGGACAGGGGAGTGGCTATGGCTACACCTTC
CASSRGQGSGYGYTF
>few|-|TRBJ1-1|TRBV9
TGTGCCAGCAGCGTATCATGGCCCCCTACTGAAGCTTTCTTT
CASSVSWPPTEAFF
>-|-|TRBJ1-2|TRBV7-9
TGTGCCAGCAGCCCAACAGGATACACTTATGGCTACACCTTC
CASSPTGYTYGYTF
>once|-|TRBJ1-6|TRBV19
TGTGCCAGTAAAGTTGGGGGGACTGGCGATAATTCACCCCTCCACTTT
CASKVGGTGDNSPLHF
>-|-|TRBJ2-5|TRBV7-2
TGTGCCAGCAGCTTCGTACCGGAGATACAAGAGACCCAGTACTTC
CASSFVPEIQETQYF
>-|TRBD1|TRBJ2-3|TRBV5-6
TGTGCCAGCAGCGCATCACCCGGGACAGAGATATACACAGATACGCAGTATTTT
CASSASPGTEIYTDTQYF
>-|-|TRBJ1-6|TRBV7-2
TGTGCCAGCAGCTTAGGGGAGGTTCCCTCACCCCTCCACTTT
CASSLGEVPSPLHF
>-|TRBD1|TRBJ2-7|TRBV5-1
TGCGCCAGCAGCGCACCGGGACAGCAAATAGCCACCTACGAGCAGTACTTC
CASSAPGQQIATYEQYF
>-|-|TRBJ1-3|TRBV5-4
TGTGCCAGCAGCTTGGGGTCCGGGAACTCTGGAAACACCATATATTTT
CASSLGSGNSGNTIYF
>-|TRBD1|TRBJ2-2|TRBV28
TGTGCCAGCAGAATTCCAGGGGGATCGATCGGGGAGCTGTTTTTT
CASRIPGGSIGELFF
>-|TRBD1|TRBJ1-3|TRBV4-2
TGTGCCAGCAGCCAATTGACAGGGGCAGGAAACACCATATATTTT
CASSQLTGAGNTIYF
>-|-|TRBJ1-4|TRBV7-2
TGTGCCAGCAGCCCCGGCGTGGGAGGTGAAAAACTGTTTTTT
CASSPGVGGEKLFF
>-|-|TRBJ1-2|TRBV6-5
TGTGCCAGCAGTTACTCGGCCGGGGACGGCTACACCTTC
CASSYSAGDGYTF
>-|-|TRBJ2-7|TRBV11-2
TGTGCCAGCAGCCCGATCGCCTACGAGCAGTACTTC
CASSPIAYEQYF
>-|TRBD1|TRBJ1-6|TRBV7-9
TGTGCCAGCAGCTCTGCGGACAGGGGCGGCAATTCACCCCTCCACTTT
CASSSADRGGNSPLHF
>-|-|TRBJ2-1|TRBV27
TGTGCCAGCAGTCGAATAACAAAGAGGGATTTTTGGAATGAGCAGTTCTTC
CASSRITKRDFWNEQFF
>-|-|TRBJ1-1|TRBV21-1
TGTGCCAGCAGCAAAGGAGGGTGCGACAGGGGGCGGACTGAAGCTTTCTTT
CASSKGGCDRGRTEAFF
>-|TRBD2|TRBJ2-4|TRBV5-1
TGCGCCAGCAGCCCTAGCGGGGGGGGACAAAACATTCAGTACTTC
CASSPSGGGQNIQYF
>-|TRBD2|TRBJ2-5|TRBV4-3
TGCGCCAGCAGCAGGACTAGCGGGGAAGAGACCCAGTACTTC
CASSRTSGEETQYF
>-|-|TRBJ2-1|TRBV2
TGTGCCAGCAGCCCCACAGGCTATGATGAGCAGTTCTTC
CASSPTGYDEQFF
>-|-|TRBJ2-7|TRBV6-1
TGTGCCAGCAGTTTGGGAAAGTACGAGCAGTACTTC
CASSLGKYEQYF
>-|-|TRBJ1-2|TRBV5-1
TGCGCCAGCAGCGGCTCCCCCTATGGCTACACCTTC
CASSGSPYGYTF
>-|-|TRBJ1-1|TRBV11-1
TGTGCCAGCAGCTTGGTCACTGAAGCTTTCTTT
CASSLVTEAFF
>once|-|TRBJ2-7|TRBV27
TGTGCCAGCAGTTCGGGGCTCACCTACTCCTACGAGCAGTACTTC
CASSSGLTYSYEQYF